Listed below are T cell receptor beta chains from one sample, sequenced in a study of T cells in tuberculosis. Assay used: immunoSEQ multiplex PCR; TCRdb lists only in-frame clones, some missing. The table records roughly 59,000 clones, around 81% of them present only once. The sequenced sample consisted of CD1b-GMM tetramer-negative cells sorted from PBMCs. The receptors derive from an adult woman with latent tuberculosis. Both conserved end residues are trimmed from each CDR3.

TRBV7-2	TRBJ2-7	ASSYGLAGGTYEQY
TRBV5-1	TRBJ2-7	ASSYIEKGEQY
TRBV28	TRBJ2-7	ASSLNGGRRDGSD
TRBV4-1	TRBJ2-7	ASSVARSSYEQY
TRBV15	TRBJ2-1	ATSRLQGSNNEQF
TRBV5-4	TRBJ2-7	ASSFKQGAYEQY
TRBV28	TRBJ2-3	ASNIQVRTDTQY
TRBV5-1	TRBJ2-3	ASSLEPGITDTQY
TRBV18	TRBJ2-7	ASSPEQGTYEQY
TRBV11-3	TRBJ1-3	ASSSAAPTVTGNTIY
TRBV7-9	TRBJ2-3	ASSRMGSGGPVADTQY
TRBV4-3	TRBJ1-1	ASSQASGFRSEAF
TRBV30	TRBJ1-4	AWSVGGATEKLF
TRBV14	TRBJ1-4	ASSYGQGSEKLF
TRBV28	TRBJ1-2	ASSPSGLVGGYT
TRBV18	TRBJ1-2	ASSPRAANYGYT
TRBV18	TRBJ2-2	ASSPSTVGELF
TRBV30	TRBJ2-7	AWGSRRGEEGEQY
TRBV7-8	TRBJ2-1	ASSSESGTGGYNEQF
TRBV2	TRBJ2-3	ASTGGLAGGVGDTQY
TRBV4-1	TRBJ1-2	ASSQDQGARLGYT
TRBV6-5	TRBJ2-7	ASGGQGRSEQY
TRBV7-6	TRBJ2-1	ASSLDARFGYNEQF
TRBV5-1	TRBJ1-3	ASSPYGAGNTIY
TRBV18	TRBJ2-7	ASSPRQGTGEQY
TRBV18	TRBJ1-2	ASSPAGQDYT
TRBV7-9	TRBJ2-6	ASSLAGQGVTSGANVLT
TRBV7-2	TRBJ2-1	ASSPRRQEQF
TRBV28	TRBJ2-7	ASSSSLAGGPYEQY
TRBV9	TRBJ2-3	ASSVASGGGVTDTQY
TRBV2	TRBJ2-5	ASRLIQETQY
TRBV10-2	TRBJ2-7	ASSEGPAYEQY
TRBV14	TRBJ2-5	ASSQARGETQY
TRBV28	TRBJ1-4	ASSFSDSREKLF
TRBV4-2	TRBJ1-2	ASSQENSHYGYT
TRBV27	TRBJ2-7	ASSFGLSEKQY
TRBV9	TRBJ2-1	ASSAGRNSYNEQF
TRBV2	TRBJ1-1	ASSDQQTNTEAF
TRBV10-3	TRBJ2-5	AISGDYQETQY